This TCR beta chain came from a study of OX40 agonist ivuxolimab in advanced cancers. The repertoire was sequenced with immunoSEQ multiplex PCR; TCRdb's copy has only in-frame clones and lacks some. The repertoire includes more than 65,000 clones, around 92% of them detected once, and about 8.6% sits in the top ten. This CDR3 spans 15 amino acids. The ends lost 2 bases at V and 6 bases at J; junction bases unmatched: 7. The germline CDR1 and CDR2 sequences are SGHRS and YFSETQ. J is TRBJ2-3 and V is TRBV5-1; 9 bases match TRBD2. This clonotype was obtained from an adult with an advanced solid tumor such as melanoma, head and neck, liver or kidney cancer. Sequencing was performed on CD4+ or CD8+ T cells sorted from blood, taken in a trial of the OX40 agonist ivuxolimab. CDR3: CASSFLAGTSDTQYF. CDR3 in DNA: TGCGCCAGCAGCTTCCTAGCGGGGACGTCGGATACGCAGTATTTT. Combining the CDR3 with reference TRBV5-1 and TRBJ2-3 gives the whole variable domain KAGVTQTPRYLIKTRGQQVTLSCSPISGHRSVSWYQQTPGQGLQFLFEYFSETQRNKGNFPGRFSGRQFSNSRSEMNVSTLELGDSALYLCASSFLAGTSDTQYFGPGTRLTVL.